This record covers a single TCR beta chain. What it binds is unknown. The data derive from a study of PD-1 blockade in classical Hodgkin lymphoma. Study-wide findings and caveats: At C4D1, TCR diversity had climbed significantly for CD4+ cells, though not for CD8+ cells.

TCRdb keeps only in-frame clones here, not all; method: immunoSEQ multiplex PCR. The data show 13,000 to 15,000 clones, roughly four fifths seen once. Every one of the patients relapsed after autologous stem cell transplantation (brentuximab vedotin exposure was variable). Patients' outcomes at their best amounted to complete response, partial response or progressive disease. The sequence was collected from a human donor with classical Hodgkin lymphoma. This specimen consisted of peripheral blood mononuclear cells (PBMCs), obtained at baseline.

In DNA form, the CDR3 reads TGTGCCAGCAGTTATTTTGGGGCAGGGGGCTTCTACGAGCAGTACTTC. Its protein product is CASSYFGAGGFYEQYF. This chain connects TRBV6-5 to TRBJ2-7; 8 bases fit TRBD1. CDR1 MNHEY and CDR2 SVGAGI come from the germline V gene. This CDR3 is 16 amino acids long. The ends lost 3 bases at V and 3 bases at J; junction bases unmatched: 10.